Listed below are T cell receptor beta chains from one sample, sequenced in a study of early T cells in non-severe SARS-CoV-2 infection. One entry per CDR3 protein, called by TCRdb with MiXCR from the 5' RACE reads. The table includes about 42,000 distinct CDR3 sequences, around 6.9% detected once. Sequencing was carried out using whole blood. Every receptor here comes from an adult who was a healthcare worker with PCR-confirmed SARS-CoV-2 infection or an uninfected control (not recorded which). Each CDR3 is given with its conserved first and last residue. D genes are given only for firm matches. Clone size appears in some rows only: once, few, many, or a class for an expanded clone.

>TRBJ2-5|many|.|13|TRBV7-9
TGTGCCAGCAGCGATGACAAGAAAGAGACCCAGTACTTC
CASSDDKKETQYF
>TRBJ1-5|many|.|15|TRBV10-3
TGTGCCATCAGTGAGCCAAACTATAGCAATCAGCCCCAGCATTTT
CAISEPNYSNQPQHF
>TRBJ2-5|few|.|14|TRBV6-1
TGTGCCAGCAGCCCCCGAGGTGCAGGAGGGACCCAGTACTTC
CASSPRGAGGTQYF
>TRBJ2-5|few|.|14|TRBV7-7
TGTGCTAGCAGCTTAGGAGGGGGGGCGCAGACCCAGTACTTC
CASSLGGGAQTQYF
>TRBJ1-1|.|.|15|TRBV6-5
TGTGCCAGCAGTTATTCGACAGTATTAAACACTGAAGCTTTCTTT
CASSYSTVLNTEAFF
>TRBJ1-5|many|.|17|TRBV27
TGTGCCAGCAGTTTGCTGGGGGAGCTCAACCACAATCAGCCCCAGCATTTT
CASSLLGELNHNQPQHF
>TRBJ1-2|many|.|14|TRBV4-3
TGCGCCAGCAGCCCCCGACTGAGGCTAGGTGGCTACACCTTC
CASSPRLRLGGYTF
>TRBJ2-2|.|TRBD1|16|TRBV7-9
TGTGCCAGCAGCCCCGGACAGGGGGAGAACACCGGGGAGCTGTTTTTT
CASSPGQGENTGELFF
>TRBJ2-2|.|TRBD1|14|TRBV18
TGTGCCAGCTCACGTAAGGGGGCCTCCGGGGAGCTGTTTTTT
CASSRKGASGELFF
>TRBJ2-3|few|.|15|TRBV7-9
TGTGCCAGCAGCTTAAGTGGACTGAGCACAGATACGCAGTATTTT
CASSLSGLSTDTQYF
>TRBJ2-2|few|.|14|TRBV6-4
TGTGCCAGCAGTGGTCAAGGAGACACCGGGGAGCTGTTTTTT
CASSGQGDTGELFF
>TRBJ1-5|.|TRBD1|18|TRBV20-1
TGCAGTGCCAAGTCCGGGACAGGGGGCTTAGTGGGCAATCAGCCCCAGCATTTT
CSAKSGTGGLVGNQPQHF
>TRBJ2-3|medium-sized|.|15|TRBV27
TGTGCCAGCAGTTCCGTCGGGGGCCGCACAGATACGCAGTATTTT
CASSSVGGRTDTQYF
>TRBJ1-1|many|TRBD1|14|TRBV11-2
TGTGCCAGCAGTCCCCAGGGGGCTGGGACTGAAGCTTTCTTT
CASSPQGAGTEAFF
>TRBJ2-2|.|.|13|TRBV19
TGTGCCAGTACCCCGCTCCCGACCGGGGAGCTGTTTTTT
CASTPLPTGELFF
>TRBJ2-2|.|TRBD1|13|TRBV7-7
TGTGCCAGCAGCCAGGACAGGGTCGGGGAGCTGTTTTTT
CASSQDRVGELFF
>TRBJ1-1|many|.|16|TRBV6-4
TGTGCCAGCAGTCCCTCAAGGGGCGCCCAGAACACTGAAGCTTTCTTT
CASSPSRGAQNTEAFF
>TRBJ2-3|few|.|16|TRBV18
TGTGCCAGCTCACAGGACAGACGCTCTAGCACAGATACGCAGTATTTT
CASSQDRRSSTDTQYF
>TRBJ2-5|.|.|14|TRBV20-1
TGCAGTGCTGACCCCTCTGACAGGCAAGAGACCCAGTACTTC
CSADPSDRQETQYF
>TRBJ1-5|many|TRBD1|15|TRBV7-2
TGTGCCAGCAGCTGGACAGGGGATGGGAATCAGCCCCAGCATTTT
CASSWTGDGNQPQHF
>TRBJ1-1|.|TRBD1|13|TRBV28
TGTGCCAGCAGGACAGGGGGGAGCACTGAAGCTTTCTTT
CASRTGGSTEAFF
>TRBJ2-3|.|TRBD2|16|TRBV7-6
TGTGCCAGCAGCTTCCTTCTAGCGGGGGTAGGAGATACGCAGTATTTT
CASSFLLAGVGDTQYF
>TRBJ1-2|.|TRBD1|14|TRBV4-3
TGCGCCAGCAGCTCACTAGGACAGGGGAATGGCTACACCTTC
CASSSLGQGNGYTF
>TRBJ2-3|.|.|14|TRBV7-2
TGTGCCAGCAGCCCCGGGCCCTTCACAGATACGCAGTATTTT
CASSPGPFTDTQYF
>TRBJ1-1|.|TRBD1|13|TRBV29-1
TGCAGCGTTGGACAGGGAGGGCACACTGAAGCTTTCTTT
CSVGQGGHTEAFF
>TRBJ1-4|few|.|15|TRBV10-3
TGTGCCATCAGTGAGTCCGGGGGGACCGGTGAAAAACTGTTTTTT
CAISESGGTGEKLFF
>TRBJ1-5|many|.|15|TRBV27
TGTGCCAGCAGTTTGATGGGCCCGCCCGATCAGCCCCAGCATTTT
CASSLMGPPDQPQHF
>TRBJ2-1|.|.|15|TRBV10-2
TGCGCCAGCAGTGAGATGGGGTACGACTACAATGAGCAGTTCTTC
CASSEMGYDYNEQFF
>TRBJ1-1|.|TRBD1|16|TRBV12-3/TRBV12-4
TGTGCCAGCAGACCAAGACAGGGAGAGGGGGGAACTGAAGCTTTCTTT
CASRPRQGEGGTEAFF
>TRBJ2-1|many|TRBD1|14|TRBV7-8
TGTGCCAGCAGAGCCGACAGGGTAAACAATGAGCAGTTCTTC
CASRADRVNNEQFF
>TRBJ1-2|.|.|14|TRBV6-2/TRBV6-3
TGTGCCAGCAGAATGCGCGCAGCTAACTATGGCTACACCTTC
CASRMRAANYGYTF
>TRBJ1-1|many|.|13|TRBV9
TGTGCCAGCAGCCCTCGATTCGCAGGGGATCGGGTCTTT
CASSPRFAGDRVF
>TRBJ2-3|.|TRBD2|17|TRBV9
TGTGCCAGCAGCGTAGGCCCTAGCGGGGCTTACACAGATACGCAGTATTTT
CASSVGPSGAYTDTQYF
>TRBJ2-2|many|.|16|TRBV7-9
TGTGCCAGCAGCCGGAACAGGCTCCCGCTCGCCGGGGAGCTGTTTTTT
CASSRNRLPLAGELFF
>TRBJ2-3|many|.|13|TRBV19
TGTGCCAGTAGTGTACAACAGGCGGATACGCAGTATTTT
CASSVQQADTQYF
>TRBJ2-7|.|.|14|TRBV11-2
TGTGCCAGCAGCTTAGAGGGGCCGTCGTACGAGCAGTACTTC
CASSLEGPSYEQYF
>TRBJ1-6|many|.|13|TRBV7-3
TGTGCCAGCAGCGTTCGCTATAATTCACCCCTCCACTTT
CASSVRYNSPLHF
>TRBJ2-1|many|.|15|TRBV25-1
TGTGCCAGCAGTCCCCGGGCACTAGCCTACAATGAGCAGTTCTTC
CASSPRALAYNEQFF
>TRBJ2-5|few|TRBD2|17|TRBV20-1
TGCAGTGCTAGAGATCGGAGAGCTAGCGGGGGCCAAGAGACCCAGTACTTC
CSARDRRASGGQETQYF
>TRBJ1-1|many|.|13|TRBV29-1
TGCAGCGTTGAAGCTGGCGGCTTCACTGAAGTTTTCTTT
CSVEAGGFTEVFF